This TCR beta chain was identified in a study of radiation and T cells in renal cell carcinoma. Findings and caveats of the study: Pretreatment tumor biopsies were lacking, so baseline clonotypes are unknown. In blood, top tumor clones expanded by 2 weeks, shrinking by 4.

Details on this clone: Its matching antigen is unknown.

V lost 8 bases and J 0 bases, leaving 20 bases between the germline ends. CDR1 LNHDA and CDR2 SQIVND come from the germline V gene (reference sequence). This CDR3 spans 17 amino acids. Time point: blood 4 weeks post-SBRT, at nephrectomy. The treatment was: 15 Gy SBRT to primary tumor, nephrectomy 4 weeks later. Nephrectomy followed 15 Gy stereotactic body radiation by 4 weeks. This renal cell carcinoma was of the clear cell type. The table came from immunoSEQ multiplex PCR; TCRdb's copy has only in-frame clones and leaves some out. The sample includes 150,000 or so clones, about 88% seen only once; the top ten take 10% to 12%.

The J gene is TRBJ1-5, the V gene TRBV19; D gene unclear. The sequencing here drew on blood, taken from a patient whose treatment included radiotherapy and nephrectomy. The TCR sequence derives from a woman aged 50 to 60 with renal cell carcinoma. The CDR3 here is CASSMDLKIYSNQPQHF. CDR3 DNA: TGTGCCAGTTCAATGGACCTCAAAATATATAGCAATCAGCCCCAGCATTTT. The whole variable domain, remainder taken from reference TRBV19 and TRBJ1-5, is DGGITQSPKYLFRKEGQNVTLSCEQNLNHDAMYWYRQDPGQGLRLIYYSQIVNDFQKGDIAEGYSVSREKKESFPLTVTSAQKNPTAFYLCASSMDLKIYSNQPQHFGDGTRLSIL.